The source of this T cell receptor beta chain is a study of breast tumors, draining lymph nodes, adjacent tissues. Study-wide results and caveats: Findings are consistent with lymph node origin and intratumoral expansion of most tumor T cells. Tumors had less TCR diversity than lymph nodes, more than nontumor tissue. Data only fit, rather than demonstrated, lymph node origin of most tumor T cells. Tumor and nontumor repertoires were significantly more similar in luminal-like than in basal-like breast cancer.

The CDR3 runs to 17 residues. Trimming cost V 4 bases and J 7 bases; bases outside gene matches: 7. CDR1 is KGHDR, CDR2 SFDVKD, per germline. TCRdb re-called the multiplex PCR reads through MiXCR, storing one row per CDR3 protein. The sample records 200,000 to 250,000 distinct CDR3 sequences, around 34% being singletons. Breast cancer patients provided tissue from their axillary draining lymph nodes. Notes on this clonotype: Its antigen remains unidentified.

Sequences were obtained from axillary lymph node tissue. The TCR was taken from a female donor with breast cancer. Some clones in this sample may be carry-over from other donors' samples. The J gene is TRBJ2-1, the V gene TRBV24-1; TRBD2 matches 15 bases. CDR3 bases: TGTGCCACCAGTGACACAGGGACTAGCGGGAGGCGGAATGAGCAGTTCTTC. The encoded protein is CATSDTGTSGRRNEQFF.